This T cell receptor (beta chain) was profiled in a study of blood T cell repertoires in COVID-19. Germline V gene lookup returns CDR1 ENHRY and CDR2 SYGVKD. V was clipped by 0 bases and J by 7 bases, with 10 bases between them. This CDR3 is built from 13 residues. Sequencing was performed with immunoSEQ multiplex PCR; in TCRdb, only in-frame clones are kept and a portion is missing. The repertoire holds roughly 160,000 clones, with about 90% as singletons. The chain employs TRBV10-3 and TRBJ2-7; tentatively, D is TRBD1 (5 bases). The sequencing sample was made of PBMCs or T cells enriched from blood (not recorded which). The receptor comes from a woman aged 50 to 60 who had recovered from COVID-19. Here the CDR3 DNA reads TGTGCCATCAGTGAGTCCGCCAGGGTGGAGCAGTACTTC. Encoded protein: CAISESARVEQYF.